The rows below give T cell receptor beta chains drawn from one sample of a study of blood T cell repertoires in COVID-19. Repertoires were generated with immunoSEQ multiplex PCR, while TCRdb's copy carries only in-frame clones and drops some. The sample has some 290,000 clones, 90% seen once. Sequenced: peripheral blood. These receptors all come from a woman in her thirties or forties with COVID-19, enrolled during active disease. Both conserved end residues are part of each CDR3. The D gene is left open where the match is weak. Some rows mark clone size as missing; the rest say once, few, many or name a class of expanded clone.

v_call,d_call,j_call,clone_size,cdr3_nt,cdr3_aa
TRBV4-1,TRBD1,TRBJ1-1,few,TGCGCCAGCAGGACAGGGGTGAGGAACACTGAAGCTTTCTTT,CASRTGVRNTEAFF
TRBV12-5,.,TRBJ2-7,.,TGTGCTAGTGGTTGGACTACGCTCGAGCAGTACTTC,CASGWTTLEQYF
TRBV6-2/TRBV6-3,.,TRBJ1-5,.,TGTGCCAGCAGTGAGGGGGACGGCAATCAGCCCCAGCATTTT,CASSEGDGNQPQHF
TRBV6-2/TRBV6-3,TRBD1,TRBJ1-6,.,TGTGCCAGCAGTCCGGGACAGGTCCATTCACCCCTCCACTTT,CASSPGQVHSPLHF
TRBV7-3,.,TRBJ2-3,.,TGTGCCAGCAGCTTTACAGGGTATACAGATACGCAGTATTTT,CASSFTGYTDTQYF
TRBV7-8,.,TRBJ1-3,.,TGTGCCAGCAGCGCCCAGGGGAGAGCTGGAAACACCATATATTTT,CASSAQGRAGNTIYF
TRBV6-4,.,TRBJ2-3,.,TGTGCCAGCAGTGACTCCGCGGGGTCCCATCGCGCGCAGTATTTT,CASSDSAGSHRAQYF
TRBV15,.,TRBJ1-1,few,TGTGCCACCAGCAGAGGTCCCCTAACAGCTGAAGCTTTCTTT,CATSRGPLTAEAFF
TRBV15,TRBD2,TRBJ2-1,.,TGTGCCACACAGAGCGGGGGTTATAATGAGCAGTTCTTC,CATQSGGYNEQFF
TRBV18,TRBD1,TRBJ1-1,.,TGTGCCAGCTCATCGGACAGGGCCGAAGCTGAAGCTTTCTTT,CASSSDRAEAEAFF
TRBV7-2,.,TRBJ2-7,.,TGTGCCAGCAGCTTCAGGGGACGATCCGAGCAGTACTTC,CASSFRGRSEQYF
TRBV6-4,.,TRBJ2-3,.,TGTGCCAGCAGTCCCCTCGGGAACCCGTCTGATCCGCAGTATTTT,CASSPLGNPSDPQYF
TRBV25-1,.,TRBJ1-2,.,TGTGCCAGCAGTGAAATCCCGCCCGGGGGGTCAGAGGATGGCTACACCTTC,CASSEIPPGGSEDGYTF